These 9 T cell receptor beta chains were sequenced from one sample in a study of blood T cell repertoires in COVID-19. Method: immunoSEQ multiplex PCR; TCRdb's copy keeps in-frame clones and lacks some. This sample has approximately 160,000 clones; about 88% occur once, and the top ten carry roughly 18%. Sequenced input: peripheral blood. These receptors came from a woman older than 75 with acute or convalescent COVID-19.

The V and J genes are TRBV9 and TRBJ2-3; TRBD2 aligns across 7 bases. The V segment lost 2 bases and the J segment 6 bases; nucleotides outside the gene matches: 12. CDR1 is SGDLS and CDR2 is YYNGEE in the germline V gene. CDR3 size: 16 residues. The CDR3 sequence is CASSVTHRGDGDTQYF. The CDR3 bases are TGTGCCAGCAGCGTGACCCACCGGGGGGATGGGGATACGCAGTATTTT. Complete variable domain (other parts from reference TRBV9 and TRBJ2-3): DSGVTQTPKHLITATGQRVTLRCSPRSGDLSVYWYQQSLDQGLQFLIQYYNGEERAKGNILERFSAQQFPDLHSELNLSSLELGDSALYFCASSVTHRGDGDTQYFGPGTRLTVL.

V is TRBV7-9 and J is TRBJ1-4, with a weak D call TRBD1 (6 bases). The V end was cut by 5 bases, the J end by 8 bases, with 15 bases between. Germline values: CDR1 SEHNR, CDR2 FQNEAQ (reference sequence). The CDR3 consists of 14 residues. CDR3 residues: CASSLGQRGEKLFF. CDR3 coding DNA: TGTGCCAGCAGCCTAGGACAGAGGGGGGAAAAACTGTTTTTT.

The chain recombines TRBV28 with TRBJ2-3; 14 positions agree with TRBD2. Trimming removed 6 bases from V and 4 bases from J; junction bases left unmatched: 3. This CDR3 region has 15 residues. CDR1 and CDR2 (germline): MDHEN, SYDVKM. This CDR3 is CASRRTSGRSDTQYF. The CDR3 DNA follows: TGTGCCAGCAGGCGGACTAGCGGGAGGTCAGATACGCAGTATTTT.

Notes on this clone: A read error may produce the germline difference seen at one junction end. This sequence joins TRBV5-5 and TRBJ2-5, with TRBD2 matching 9 bases. CDR3 size: 16 residues. CDR1 SGHKS and CDR2 YYEKEE come from the germline V gene (reference sequence). The CDR3 DNA is TGTGCCCGCAGCCGCGGGGGGGGTCCGAACCAAGAGACCCAGTACTTC. The encoded protein is CARSRGGGPNQETQYF.

With regard to this clone: One end of the junction fails to match germline, which may point to a read error. The rearrangement links TRBV7-7 to TRBJ2-1; TRBD2 is a possible D gene (6 bases). The CDR3 has 16 amino acids. CDR1 and CDR2 (germline): SSHAT, FNYEAQ (reference sequence). The CDR3 sequence: CASSLSGGGAYNEQFF. CDR3 bases: TGTGCTAGCAGCTTAAGTGGCGGAGGGGCGTACAATGAGCAGTTCTTC.

The CDR3 loop reads CASSISHLGQQVYEQYF. The CDR3 DNA follows: TGTGCCAGTAGTATTTCTCACTTGGGACAGCAGGTTTACGAGCAGTACTTC. The gene calls are TRBV19 and TRBJ2-7; 7 bases map to TRBD1. There are 17 residues in the CDR3. J was trimmed by 4 bases and V by 3 bases; bases with no gene match: 15. Germline V CDR1 and CDR2: LNHDA, SQIVND (reference sequence).

DNA of the CDR3: TGCGCCAGCAGTGAGTCAAGGGGGCAAGAGACCCAGTACTTC. This translates into CASSESRGQETQYF. The J gene is TRBJ2-5, the V gene TRBV10-1; the D gene is possibly TRBD1 (6 bases). V lost 0 bases and J 2 bases, leaving 7 bases between the germline ends. Per germline, CDR1 WNHNN and CDR2 SYGVQD (reference sequence). This CDR3 is 14 amino acids long.

V and J are TRBV11-3 and TRBJ2-3; TRBD2 might be the D (5 bases). This CDR3 is 16 amino acids long. Germline CDR1 is SGHNT and CDR2 is YENEEA. The germline V and J ends were trimmed by 5 bases and 0 bases, with 15 bases remaining between them. CDR3 region: CASSIGLHGSTDTQYF. As DNA, the CDR3 is TGTGCCAGCAGCATAGGACTTCATGGGAGCACAGATACGCAGTATTTT. Full variable domain (outside the CDR3, taken from reference TRBV11-3 and TRBJ2-3): EAGVVQSPRYKIIEKKQPVAFWCNPISGHNTLYWYLQNLGQGPELLIRYENEEAVDDSQLPKDRFSAERLKGVDSTLKIQPAELGDSAVYLCASSIGLHGSTDTQYFGPGTRLTVL.

The chain employs TRBV10-3 and TRBJ1-4; no clear D gene. Germline V gene data show CDR1 as ENHRY and CDR2 as SYGVKD. This CDR3 spans 14 amino acids. Trimming cost V 5 bases and J 0 bases, with 7 bases left between them. CDR3 bases: TGTGCCATCAGTCCCAGCGCAACTAATGAAAAACTGTTTTTT. Residues: CAISPSATNEKLFF.